This T cell receptor beta chain was retrieved from a study of CD8 T cells in ankylosing spondylitis. Study results and limitations: Within matched ankylosing spondylitis synovial fluid, disease-linked clones were reportedly significantly enriched. One TCR beta motif, made up of several highly homologous variants, appeared characteristic of ankylosing spondylitis blood.

For TCR beta, libraries came from quantitative 5'-RACE with molecular barcodes. TCRdb reanalysed the 5' RACE reads using MiXCR and keeps one entry per CDR3 protein. The sample has roughly 180,000 distinct CDR3 sequences, 10% to 15% seen once. There are a few counts of this clonotype. Its matching antigen is unknown. Sequenced input: blood, either unsorted or a sorted T cell fraction (not recorded which). This receptor was taken from a male donor with ankylosing spondylitis or in good health (not recorded which).

This CDR3 reads CASSGPGLAGRYTQYF. CDR3 bases: TGTGCCAGCAGCGGTCCGGGACTAGCGGGACGATATACGCAGTATTTT. The gene calls are TRBV12-3 or TRBV12-4 and TRBJ2-3; 13 bases map to TRBD2. V lost 6 bases and J lost 7; bases outside the gene matches: 10. This CDR3 is built from 16 residues.